Each of the 5 T cell receptor beta chains below was sequenced from the same sample in a study of long-term antiretroviral therapy in people with HIV. Sequencing used immunoSEQ v3.0 at survey level. TCRdb keeps only in-frame clones here, not all; method: immunoSEQ multiplex PCR. The sample holds about 20,000 clones; 82% are singletons and the top ten take about 10%. Here the sequenced sample was unsorted PBMCs, taken less than 2.5 years after starting antiretroviral therapy. All receptors come from a middle-aged man with HIV.

V usage is TRBV7-9 and J usage is TRBJ2-3; D tentatively reads TRBD1 or TRBD2 (5 bases each). Looked up from germline, CDR1 is SEHNR and CDR2 is FQNEAQ (reference sequence). The CDR3 totals 15 residues. V was pared by 0 bases and J by 4 bases, with 11 bases between. The CDR3 protein is CASSLAGTGSDTQYF. The CDR3 bases are TGTGCCAGCAGCTTAGCCGGGACGGGGTCAGATACGCAGTATTTT.

The chain has TRBV7-8 and TRBJ1-1, with D tentatively TRBD1 (6 bases). Germline CDR1 and CDR2: SGHVS and FQNEAQ. The V end was cut by 3 bases, the J end by 3 bases, with 11 bases between. The CDR3 length is 14 residues. As DNA, the CDR3 is TGTGCCAGCAGCTTTGGGGGCCTTCACACTGAAGCTTTCTTT. Its translation is CASSFGGLHTEAFF.

This chain uses TRBV5-1 with TRBJ2-7; TRBD2 matches at 10 bases. The V segment lost 0 bases and the J segment 3 bases; nucleotides outside the gene matches: 12. The CDR3 has 18 residues. CDR1 and CDR2 (germline): SGHRS, YFSETQ. The CDR3 bases are TGCGCCAGCAGCTTGGCCGAGCGGGGGGGCCGATTTAACTACGAGCAGTACTTC. It codes for CASSLAERGGRFNYEQYF.

CDR3 nucleotides: TGTGCCTGGAGAGGGGCCTCATTCACCGGGGAGCTGTTTTTT. The encoded protein is CAWRGASFTGELFF. The chain couples TRBV30 to TRBJ2-2; D possibly corresponds to TRBD1 (5 bases). CDR3 length equals 14 residues. Trimming cost V 3 bases and J 4 bases, with 12 bases left between them. Germline values: CDR1 GTSNPN, CDR2 SVGIG (reference sequence). The entire variable domain, with the rest obtained from reference TRBV30 and TRBJ2-2, is as follows: SQTIHQWPATLVQPVGSPLSLECTVEGTSNPNLYWYRQAAGRGLQLLFYSVGIGQISSEVPQNLSASRPQDRQFILSSKKLLLSDSGFYLCAWRGASFTGELFFGEGSRLTVL.

The gene calls are TRBV5-5 and TRBJ1-2; TRBD1 aligns across 7 bases. The length of the CDR3 is 15 residues. Losses at the gene ends were 2 bases for V and 3 bases for J; bases not matched to a gene: 7. The germline V gene has CDR1 SGHKS and CDR2 YYEKEE (reference sequence). The CDR3 spells CASSFRDSPYYGYTF. The CDR3 coding sequence is TGTGCCAGCAGCTTCCGGGACAGTCCCTACTATGGCTACACCTTC.